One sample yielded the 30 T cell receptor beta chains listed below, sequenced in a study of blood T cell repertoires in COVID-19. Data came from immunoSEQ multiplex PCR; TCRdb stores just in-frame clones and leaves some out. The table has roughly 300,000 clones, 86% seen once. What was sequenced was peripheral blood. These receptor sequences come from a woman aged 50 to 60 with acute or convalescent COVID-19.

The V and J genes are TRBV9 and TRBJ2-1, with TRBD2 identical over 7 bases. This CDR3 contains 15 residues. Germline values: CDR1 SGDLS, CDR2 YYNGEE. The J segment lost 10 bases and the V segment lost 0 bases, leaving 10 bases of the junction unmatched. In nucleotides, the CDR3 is TGTGCCAGCAGCGTAGTAACAGGCGGGAGAGGGGAGCAGTTCTTC. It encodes CASSVVTGGRGEQFF.

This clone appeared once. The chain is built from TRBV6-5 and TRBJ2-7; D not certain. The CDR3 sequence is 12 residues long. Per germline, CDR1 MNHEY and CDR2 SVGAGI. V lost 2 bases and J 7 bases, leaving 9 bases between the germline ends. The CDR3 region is CASSYGPEEQYF. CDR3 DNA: TGTGCCAGCAGTTACGGGCCTGAGGAGCAGTACTTC.

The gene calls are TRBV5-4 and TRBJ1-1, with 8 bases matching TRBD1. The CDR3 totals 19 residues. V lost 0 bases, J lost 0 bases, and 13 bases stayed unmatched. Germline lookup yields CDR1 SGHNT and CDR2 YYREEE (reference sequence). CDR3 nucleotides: TGTGCCAGCAGCTTGGCGGCGAGGTGGGACAGGCTATTGAACACTGAAGCTTTCTTT. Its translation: CASSLAARWDRLLNTEAFF.

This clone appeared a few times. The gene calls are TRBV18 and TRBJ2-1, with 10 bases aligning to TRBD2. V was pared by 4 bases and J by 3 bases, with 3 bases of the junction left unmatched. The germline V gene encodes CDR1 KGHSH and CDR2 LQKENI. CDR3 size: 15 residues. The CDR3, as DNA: TGTGCCAGCTCACGTGGACTAGCGGACTACAATGAGCAGTTCTTC. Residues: CASSRGLADYNEQFF.

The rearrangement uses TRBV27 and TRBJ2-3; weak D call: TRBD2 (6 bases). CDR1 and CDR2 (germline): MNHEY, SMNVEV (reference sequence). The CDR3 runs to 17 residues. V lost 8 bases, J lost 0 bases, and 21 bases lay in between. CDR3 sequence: CASRTTAIADSTDTQYF. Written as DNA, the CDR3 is TGTGCCAGCCGTACTACAGCGATAGCGGATAGCACAGATACGCAGTATTTT.

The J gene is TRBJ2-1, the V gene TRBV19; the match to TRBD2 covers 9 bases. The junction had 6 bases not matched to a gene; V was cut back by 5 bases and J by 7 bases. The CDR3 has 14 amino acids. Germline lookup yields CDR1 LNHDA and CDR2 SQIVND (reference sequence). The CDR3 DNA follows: TGTGCCAGTAGTGTTAGCGGGAGTCGTAATGAGCAGTTCTTC. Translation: CASSVSGSRNEQFF. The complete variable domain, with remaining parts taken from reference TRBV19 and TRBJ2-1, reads DGGITQSPKYLFRKEGQNVTLSCEQNLNHDAMYWYRQDPGQGLRLIYYSQIVNDFQKGDIAEGYSVSREKKESFPLTVTSAQKNPTAFYLCASSVSGSRNEQFFGPGTRLTVL.

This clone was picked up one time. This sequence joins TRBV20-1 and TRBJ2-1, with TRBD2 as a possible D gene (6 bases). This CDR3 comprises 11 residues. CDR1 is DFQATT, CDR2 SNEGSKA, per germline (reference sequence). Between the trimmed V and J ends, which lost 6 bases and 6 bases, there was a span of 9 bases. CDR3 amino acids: CSAEGGNEQFF. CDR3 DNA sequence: TGCAGTGCCGAGGGAGGCAATGAGCAGTTCTTC.

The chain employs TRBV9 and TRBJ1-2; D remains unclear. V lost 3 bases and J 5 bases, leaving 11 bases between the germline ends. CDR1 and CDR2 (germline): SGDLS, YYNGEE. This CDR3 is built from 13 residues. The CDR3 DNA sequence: TGTGCCAGCAGCGGAGACTTGTGGTATGGCTACACCTTC. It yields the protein CASSGDLWYGYTF.

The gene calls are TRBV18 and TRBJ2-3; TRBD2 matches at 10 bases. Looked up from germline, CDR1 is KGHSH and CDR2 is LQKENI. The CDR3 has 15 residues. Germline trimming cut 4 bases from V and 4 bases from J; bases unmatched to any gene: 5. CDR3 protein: CASSLGTSEADTQYF. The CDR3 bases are TGTGCCAGCTCACTCGGGACTAGCGAGGCAGATACGCAGTATTTT.

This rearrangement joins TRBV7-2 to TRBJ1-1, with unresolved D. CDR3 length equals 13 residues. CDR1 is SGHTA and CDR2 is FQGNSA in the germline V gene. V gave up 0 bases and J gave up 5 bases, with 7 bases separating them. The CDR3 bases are TGTGCCAGCAGCTTAGCTCCCATGACTGAAGCTTTCTTT. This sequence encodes CASSLAPMTEAFF.

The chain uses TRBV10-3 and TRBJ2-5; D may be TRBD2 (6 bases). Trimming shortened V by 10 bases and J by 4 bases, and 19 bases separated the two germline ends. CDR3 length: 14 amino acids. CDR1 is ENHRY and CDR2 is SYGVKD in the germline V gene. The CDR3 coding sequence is TGTGCCACCTCCGTGGGGGGAGGTGGAGAGACCCAGTACTTC. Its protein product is CATSVGGGGETQYF.

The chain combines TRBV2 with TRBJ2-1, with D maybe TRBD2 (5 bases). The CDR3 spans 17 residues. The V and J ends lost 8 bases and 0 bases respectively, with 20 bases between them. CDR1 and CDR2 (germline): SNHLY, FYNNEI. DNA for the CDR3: TGTGCCAGCCCCATGGCTAGCCTTCTTAGCTCCTACAATGAGCAGTTCTTC. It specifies CASPMASLLSSYNEQFF.

CDR3 region: CASSQQGAPKNIQYF. The DNA for the CDR3 is TGTGCCAGCTCACAACAGGGGGCACCCAAAAACATTCAGTACTTC. The chain joins TRBV18 to TRBJ2-4; 9 bases fit TRBD1. The CDR3 covers 15 residues. CDR1 KGHSH and CDR2 LQKENI come from the germline V gene. The ends lost 4 bases at V and 2 bases at J; junction bases unmatched: 3.

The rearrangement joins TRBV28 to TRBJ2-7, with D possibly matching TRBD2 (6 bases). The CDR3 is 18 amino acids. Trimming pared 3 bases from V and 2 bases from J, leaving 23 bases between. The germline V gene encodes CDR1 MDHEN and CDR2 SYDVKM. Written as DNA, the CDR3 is TGTGCCAGCAGTTTGGGGAGGAGGGGACGGTCCCGCCCCTACGAGCAGTACTTC. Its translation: CASSLGRRGRSRPYEQYF. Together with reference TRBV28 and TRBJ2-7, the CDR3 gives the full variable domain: DVKVTQSSRYLVKRTGEKVFLECVQDMDHENMFWYRQDPGLGLRLIYFSYDVKMKEKGDIPEGYSVSREKKERFSLILESASTNQTSMYLCASSLGRRGRSRPYEQYFGPGTRLTVT.

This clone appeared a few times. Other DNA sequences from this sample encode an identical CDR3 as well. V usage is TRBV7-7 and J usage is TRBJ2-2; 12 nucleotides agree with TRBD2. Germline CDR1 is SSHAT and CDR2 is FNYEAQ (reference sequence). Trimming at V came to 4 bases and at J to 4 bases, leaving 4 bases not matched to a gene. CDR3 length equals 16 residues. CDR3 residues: CASSSGLAGTTGELFF. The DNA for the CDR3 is TGTGCCAGCAGCTCTGGACTAGCGGGAACCACCGGGGAGCTGTTTTTT.

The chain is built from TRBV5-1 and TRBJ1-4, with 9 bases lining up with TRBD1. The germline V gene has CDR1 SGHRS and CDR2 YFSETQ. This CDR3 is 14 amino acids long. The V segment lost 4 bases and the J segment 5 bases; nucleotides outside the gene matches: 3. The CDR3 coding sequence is TGCGCCAGCAGCGGACAGGGGAGGAATGAAAAACTGTTTTTT. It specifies CASSGQGRNEKLFF.

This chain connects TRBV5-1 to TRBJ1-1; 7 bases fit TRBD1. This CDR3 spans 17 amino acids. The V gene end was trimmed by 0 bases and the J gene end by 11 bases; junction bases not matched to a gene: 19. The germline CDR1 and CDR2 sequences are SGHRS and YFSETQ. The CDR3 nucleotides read TGCGCCAGCAGCTTGGCAACAGGGGCAAGCGAATGGAGGGAGGCTTTCTTT. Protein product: CASSLATGASEWREAFF.

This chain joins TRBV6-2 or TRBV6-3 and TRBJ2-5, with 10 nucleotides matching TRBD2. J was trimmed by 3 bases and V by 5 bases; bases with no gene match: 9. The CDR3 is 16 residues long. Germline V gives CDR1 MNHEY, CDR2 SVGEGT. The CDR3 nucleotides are TGTGCCAGCAGTCCCCGGACTAGCGGCAGTGAAGAGACCCAGTACTTC. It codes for CASSPRTSGSEETQYF.

CDR3 sequence (DNA): TGTGCCACCCAGCGGGGGACGAACACCGGGGAGCTGTTTTTT. Amino acids: CATQRGTNTGELFF. This chain joins TRBV6-6 and TRBJ2-2, with 8 bases lining up with TRBD2. The CDR3 is 14 amino acids. CDR1 is MNHNY, CDR2 SVGAGI, per germline (reference sequence). After removal of 10 bases from V and 0 bases from J, the junction contained 4 bases not matched to a gene.

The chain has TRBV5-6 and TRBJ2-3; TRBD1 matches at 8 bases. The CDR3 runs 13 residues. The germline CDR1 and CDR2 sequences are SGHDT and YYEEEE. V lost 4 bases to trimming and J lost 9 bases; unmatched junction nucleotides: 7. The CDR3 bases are TGTGCCAGCAGCCCGGGACAGGAGCAAACGCAGTATTTT. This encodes CASSPGQEQTQYF.

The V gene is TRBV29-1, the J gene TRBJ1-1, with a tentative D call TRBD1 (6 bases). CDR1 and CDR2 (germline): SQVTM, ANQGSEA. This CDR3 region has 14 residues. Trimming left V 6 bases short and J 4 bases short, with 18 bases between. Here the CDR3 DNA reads TGCAGCGTACGGACAGTCTCCTCCTTCACTGAAGCTTTCTTT. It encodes CSVRTVSSFTEAFF.

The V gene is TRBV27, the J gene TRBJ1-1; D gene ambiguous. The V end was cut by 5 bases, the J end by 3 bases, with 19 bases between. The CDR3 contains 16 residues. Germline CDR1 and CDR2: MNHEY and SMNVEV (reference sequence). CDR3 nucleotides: TGTGCCAGCAGTCCTTTAGCCCCTGCAGTTTACACTGAAGCTTTCTTT. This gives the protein CASSPLAPAVYTEAFF.

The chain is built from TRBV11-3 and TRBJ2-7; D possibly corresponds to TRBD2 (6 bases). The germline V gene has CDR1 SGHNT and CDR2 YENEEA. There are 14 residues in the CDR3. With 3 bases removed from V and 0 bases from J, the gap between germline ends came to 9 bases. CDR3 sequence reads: CASSFGGTSYEQYF. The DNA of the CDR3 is TGTGCCAGCAGCTTTGGGGGGACCTCCTACGAGCAGTACTTC.

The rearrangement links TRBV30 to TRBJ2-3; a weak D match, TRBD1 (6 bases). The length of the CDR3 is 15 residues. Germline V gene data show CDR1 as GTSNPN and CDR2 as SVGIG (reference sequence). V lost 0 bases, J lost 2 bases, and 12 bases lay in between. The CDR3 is CAWSVGGTLTDTQYF. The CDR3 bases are TGTGCCTGGAGTGTAGGGGGAACGCTCACAGATACGCAGTATTTT.

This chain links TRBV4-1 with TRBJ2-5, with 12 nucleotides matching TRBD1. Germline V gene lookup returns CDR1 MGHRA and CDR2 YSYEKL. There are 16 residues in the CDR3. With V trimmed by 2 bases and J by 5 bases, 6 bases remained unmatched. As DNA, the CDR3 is TGCGCCAGCAGCCAACTCGGGACAGGGGGCCAGGAGACCCAGTACTTC. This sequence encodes CASSQLGTGGQETQYF.

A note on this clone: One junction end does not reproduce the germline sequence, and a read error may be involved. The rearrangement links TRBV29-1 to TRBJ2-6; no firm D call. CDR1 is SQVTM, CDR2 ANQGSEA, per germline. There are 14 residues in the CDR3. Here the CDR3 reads CSVGQETGANVLTF. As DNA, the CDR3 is TGCAGTGTTGGGCAAGAAACTGGGGCCAACGTCCTGACTTTC. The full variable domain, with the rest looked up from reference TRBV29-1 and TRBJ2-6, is SAVISQKPSRDICQRGTSLTIQCQVDSQVTMMFWYRQQPGQSLTLIATANQGSEATYESGFVIDKFPISRPNLTFSTLTVSNMSPEDSSIYLCSVGQETGANVLTFGAGSRLTVL.

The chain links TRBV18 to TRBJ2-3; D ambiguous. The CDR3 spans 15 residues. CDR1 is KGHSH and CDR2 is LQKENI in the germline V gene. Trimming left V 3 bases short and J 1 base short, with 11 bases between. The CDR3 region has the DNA TGTGCCAGCTCACCGGTTCAGGCACGCACAGATACGCAGTATTTT. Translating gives CASSPVQARTDTQYF.

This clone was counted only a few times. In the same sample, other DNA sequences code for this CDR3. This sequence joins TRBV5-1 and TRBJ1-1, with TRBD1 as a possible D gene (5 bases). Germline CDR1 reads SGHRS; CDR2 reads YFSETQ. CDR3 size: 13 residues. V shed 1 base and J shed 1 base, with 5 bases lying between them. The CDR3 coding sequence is TGCGCCAGCAGCTTGACAGGGAACACTGAAGCTTTCTTT. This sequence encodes CASSLTGNTEAFF.

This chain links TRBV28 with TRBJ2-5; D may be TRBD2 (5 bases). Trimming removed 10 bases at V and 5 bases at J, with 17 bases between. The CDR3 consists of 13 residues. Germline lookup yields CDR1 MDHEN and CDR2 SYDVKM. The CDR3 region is CATARAVHETQYF. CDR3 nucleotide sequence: TGTGCCACCGCGAGGGCGGTCCATGAGACCCAGTACTTC.

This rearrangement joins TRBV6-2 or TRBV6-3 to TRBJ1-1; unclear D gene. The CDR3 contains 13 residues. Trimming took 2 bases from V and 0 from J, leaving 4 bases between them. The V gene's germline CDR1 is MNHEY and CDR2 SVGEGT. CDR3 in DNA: TGTGCCAGCAGTTACGAGCTGAACACTGAAGCTTTCTTT. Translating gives CASSYELNTEAFF.